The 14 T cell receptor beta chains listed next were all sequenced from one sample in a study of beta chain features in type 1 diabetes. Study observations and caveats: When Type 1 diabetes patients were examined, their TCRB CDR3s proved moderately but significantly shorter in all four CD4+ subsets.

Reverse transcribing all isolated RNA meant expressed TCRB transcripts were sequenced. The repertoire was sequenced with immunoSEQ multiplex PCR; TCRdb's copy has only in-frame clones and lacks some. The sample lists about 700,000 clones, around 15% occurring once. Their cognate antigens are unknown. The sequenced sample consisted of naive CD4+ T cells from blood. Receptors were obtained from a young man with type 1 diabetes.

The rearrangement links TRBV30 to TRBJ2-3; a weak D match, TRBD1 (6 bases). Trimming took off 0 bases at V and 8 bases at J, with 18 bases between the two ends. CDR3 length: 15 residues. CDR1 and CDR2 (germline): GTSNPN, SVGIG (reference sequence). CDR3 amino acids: CAWSVGGGGPGTQYF. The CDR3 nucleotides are TGTGCCTGGAGTGTAGGTGGGGGCGGACCGGGTACGCAGTATTTT. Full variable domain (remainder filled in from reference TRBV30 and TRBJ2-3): SQTIHQWPATLVQPVGSPLSLECTVEGTSNPNLYWYRQAAGRGLQLLFYSVGIGQISSEVPQNLSASRPQDRQFILSSKKLLLSDSGFYLCAWSVGGGGPGTQYFGPGTRLTVL.

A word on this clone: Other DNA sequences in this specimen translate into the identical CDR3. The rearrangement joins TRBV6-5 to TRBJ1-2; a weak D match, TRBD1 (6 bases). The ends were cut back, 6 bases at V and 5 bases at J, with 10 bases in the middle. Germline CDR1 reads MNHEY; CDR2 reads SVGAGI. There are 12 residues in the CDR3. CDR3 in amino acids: CASSRDTYGYTF. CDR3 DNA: TGTGCCAGCAGCCGGGACACGTATGGCTACACCTTC.

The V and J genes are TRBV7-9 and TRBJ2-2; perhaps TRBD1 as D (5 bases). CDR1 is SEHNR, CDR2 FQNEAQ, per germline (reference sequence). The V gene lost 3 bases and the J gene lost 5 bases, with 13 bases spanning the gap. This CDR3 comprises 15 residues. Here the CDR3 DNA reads TGTGCCAGCAGCTTCGGCACAAGGGGTACCGGGGAGCTGTTTTTT. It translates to CASSFGTRGTGELFF.

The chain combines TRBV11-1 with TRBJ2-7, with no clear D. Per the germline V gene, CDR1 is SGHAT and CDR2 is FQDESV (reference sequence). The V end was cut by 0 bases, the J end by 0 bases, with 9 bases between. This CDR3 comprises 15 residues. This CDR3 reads CASSLARVNSYEQYF. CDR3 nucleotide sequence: TGTGCCAGCAGCTTAGCTCGAGTGAACTCCTACGAGCAGTACTTC.

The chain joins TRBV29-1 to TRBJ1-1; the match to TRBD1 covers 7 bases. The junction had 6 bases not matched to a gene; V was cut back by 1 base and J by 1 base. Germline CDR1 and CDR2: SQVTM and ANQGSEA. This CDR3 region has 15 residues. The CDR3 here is CSVEGQGKANTEAFF. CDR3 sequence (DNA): TGCAGCGTTGAAGGACAGGGAAAGGCGAACACTGAAGCTTTCTTT. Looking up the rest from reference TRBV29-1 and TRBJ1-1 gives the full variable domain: SAVISQKPSRDICQRGTSLTIQCQVDSQVTMMFWYRQQPGQSLTLIATANQGSEATYESGFVIDKFPISRPNLTFSTLTVSNMSPEDSSIYLCSVEGQGKANTEAFFGQGTRLTVV.

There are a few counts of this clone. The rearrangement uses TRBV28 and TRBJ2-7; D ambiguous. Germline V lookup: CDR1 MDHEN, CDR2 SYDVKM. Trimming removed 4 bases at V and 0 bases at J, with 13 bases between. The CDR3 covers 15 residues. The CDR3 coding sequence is TGTGCCAGCAGTTCCCCGACACCTAGCTCCTACGAGCAGTACTTC. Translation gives CASSSPTPSSYEQYF.

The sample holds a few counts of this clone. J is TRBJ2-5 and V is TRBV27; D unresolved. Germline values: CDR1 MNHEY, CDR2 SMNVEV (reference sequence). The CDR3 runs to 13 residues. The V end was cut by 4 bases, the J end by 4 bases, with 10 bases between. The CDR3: CASSSGFGETQYF. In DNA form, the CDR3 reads TGTGCCAGCAGTTCGGGCTTTGGAGAGACCCAGTACTTC.

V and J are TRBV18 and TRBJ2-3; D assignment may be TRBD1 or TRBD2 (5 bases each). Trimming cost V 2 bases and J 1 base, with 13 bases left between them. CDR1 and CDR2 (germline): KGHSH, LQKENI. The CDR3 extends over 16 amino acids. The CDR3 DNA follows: TGTGCCAGCTCACCAAACGGGGCGATCGGCACAGATACGCAGTATTTT. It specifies CASSPNGAIGTDTQYF.

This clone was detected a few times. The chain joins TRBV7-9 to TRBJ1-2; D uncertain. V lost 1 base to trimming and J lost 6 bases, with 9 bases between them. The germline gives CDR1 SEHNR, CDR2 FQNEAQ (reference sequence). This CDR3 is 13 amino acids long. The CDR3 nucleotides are TGTGCCAGCAGCTTAGACGGAACCGATGGCTACACCTTC. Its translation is CASSLDGTDGYTF.

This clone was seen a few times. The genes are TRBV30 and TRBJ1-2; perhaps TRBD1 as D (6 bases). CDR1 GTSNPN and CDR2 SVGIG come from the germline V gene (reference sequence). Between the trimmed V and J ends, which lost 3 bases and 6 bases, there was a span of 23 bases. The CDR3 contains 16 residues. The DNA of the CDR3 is TGTGCCTGGAGGAACCTCGGACAGACCACAAAGGATGGCTACACCTTC. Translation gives CAWRNLGQTTKDGYTF.

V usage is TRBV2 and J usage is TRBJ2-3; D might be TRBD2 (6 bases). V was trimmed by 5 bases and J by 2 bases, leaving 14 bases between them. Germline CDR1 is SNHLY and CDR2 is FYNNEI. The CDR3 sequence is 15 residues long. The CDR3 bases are TGTGCCAGCAGTCAGCGGACTACCGCCACAGATACGCAGTATTTT. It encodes CASSQRTTATDTQYF.

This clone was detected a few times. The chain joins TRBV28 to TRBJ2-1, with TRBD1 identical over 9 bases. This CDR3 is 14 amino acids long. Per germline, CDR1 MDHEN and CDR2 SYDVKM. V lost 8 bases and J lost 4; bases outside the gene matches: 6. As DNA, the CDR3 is TGTGCCAGCTCCCCCGGGACAGGGTACAATGAGCAGTTCTTC. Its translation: CASSPGTGYNEQFF.

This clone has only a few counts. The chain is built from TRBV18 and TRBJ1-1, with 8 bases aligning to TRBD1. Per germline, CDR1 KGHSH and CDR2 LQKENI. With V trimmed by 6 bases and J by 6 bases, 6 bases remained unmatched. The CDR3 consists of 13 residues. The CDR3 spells CASSLQGDSEAFF. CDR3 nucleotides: TGTGCCAGCTCCCTACAGGGGGACTCTGAAGCTTTCTTT.

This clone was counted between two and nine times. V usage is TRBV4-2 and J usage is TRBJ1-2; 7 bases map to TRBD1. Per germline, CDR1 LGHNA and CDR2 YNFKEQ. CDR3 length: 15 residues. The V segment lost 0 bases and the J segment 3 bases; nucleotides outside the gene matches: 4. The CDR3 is CASSQEDRPYYGYTF. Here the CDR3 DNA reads TGTGCCAGCAGCCAAGAGGACAGGCCGTACTATGGCTACACCTTC.